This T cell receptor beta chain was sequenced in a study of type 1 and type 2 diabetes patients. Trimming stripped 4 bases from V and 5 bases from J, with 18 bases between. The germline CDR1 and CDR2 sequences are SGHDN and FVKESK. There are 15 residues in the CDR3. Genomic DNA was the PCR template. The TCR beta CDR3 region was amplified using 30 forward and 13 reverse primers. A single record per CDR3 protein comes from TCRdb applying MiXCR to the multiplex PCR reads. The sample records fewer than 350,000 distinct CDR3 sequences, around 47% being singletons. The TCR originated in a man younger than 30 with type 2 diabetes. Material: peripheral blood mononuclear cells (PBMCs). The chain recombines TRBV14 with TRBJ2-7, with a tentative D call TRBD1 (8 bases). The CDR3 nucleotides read TGTGCCAGCAGCCTTGGACAGGGAGGGAACCACGAGCAGTACTTC. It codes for CASSLGQGGNHEQYF.